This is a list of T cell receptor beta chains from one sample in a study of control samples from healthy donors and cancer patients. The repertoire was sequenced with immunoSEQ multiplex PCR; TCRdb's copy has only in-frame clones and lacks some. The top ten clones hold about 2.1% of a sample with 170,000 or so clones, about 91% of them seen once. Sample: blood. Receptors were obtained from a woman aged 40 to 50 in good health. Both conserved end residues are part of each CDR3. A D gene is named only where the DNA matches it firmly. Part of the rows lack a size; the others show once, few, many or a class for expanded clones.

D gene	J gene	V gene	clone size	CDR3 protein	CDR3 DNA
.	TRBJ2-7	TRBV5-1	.	CASMGNSYEQYF	TGCGCCAGCATGGGGAACTCCTACGAGCAGTACTTC
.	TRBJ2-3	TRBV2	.	CASSVGPSTDTQYF	TGTGCCAGCAGTGTGGGCCCCAGCACAGATACGCAGTATTTT
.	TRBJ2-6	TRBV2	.	CASSEMGHLSGANVLTF	TGTGCCAGCAGTGAAATGGGACACCTCTCTGGGGCCAACGTCCTGACTTTC
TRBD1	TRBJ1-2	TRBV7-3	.	CASREQGGVNYGYTF	TGTGCCAGCAGAGAACAGGGGGGAGTAAACTATGGCTACACCTTC
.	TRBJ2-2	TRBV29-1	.	CSAVRGLPGELFF	TGCAGCGCGGTGCGGGGTCTGCCCGGGGAGCTGTTTTTT
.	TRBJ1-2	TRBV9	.	CASSVVGRDGYTF	TGTGCCAGCAGCGTAGTGGGCCGCGATGGCTACACCTTC
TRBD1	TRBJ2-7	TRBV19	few	CASSIDIAGTGVYSEQYF	TGTGCCAGTAGTATAGATATCGCCGGGACAGGGGTATACAGCGAGCAGTACTTC
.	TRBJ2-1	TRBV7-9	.	CASSLRAGAHEQFF	TGTGCCAGCAGCTTAAGGGCGGGGGCCCATGAGCAGTTCTTC
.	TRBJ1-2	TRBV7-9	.	CASSPGGGPDYTF	TGTGCCAGCAGCCCGGGCGGGGGGCCGGACTACACCTTC
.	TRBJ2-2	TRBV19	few	CASSSRRTNTGELFF	TGTGCCAGTAGTTCCAGACGGACGAACACCGGGGAGCTGTTTTTT
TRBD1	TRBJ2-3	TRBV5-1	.	CASSLGQGADTQYF	TGCGCCAGCAGCTTGGGACAGGGGGCAGATACGCAGTATTTT
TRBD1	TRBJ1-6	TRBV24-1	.	CATAFNGRGPYNSPLHF	TGTGCCACCGCCTTCAATGGCAGGGGGCCCTACAATTCACCCCTCCACTTT
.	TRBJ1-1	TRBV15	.	CATSRDGREGVDTEAFF	TGTGCCACCAGCAGAGATGGCCGGGAGGGTGTGGACACTGAAGCTTTCTTT
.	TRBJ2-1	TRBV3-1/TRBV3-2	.	CASSPSGTLLANEQFF	TGTGCCAGCAGCCCGTCCGGGACATTATTGGCCAATGAGCAGTTCTTC
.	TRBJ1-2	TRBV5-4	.	CASSLEGNYGYTF	TGTGCCAGCAGCTTGGAGGGGAACTATGGCTACACCTTC
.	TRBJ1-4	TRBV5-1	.	CASSPQGARNEKLFF	TGCGCCAGCAGCCCACAGGGAGCCAGGAATGAAAAACTGTTTTTT
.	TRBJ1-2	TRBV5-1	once	CASSLEVTGRGYTF	TGCGCCAGCAGCTTGGAAGTGACAGGACGTGGCTACACCTTC
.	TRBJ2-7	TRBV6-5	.	CASSSGSTYEQYF	TGTGCCAGCAGTTCAGGGTCCACCTACGAGCAGTACTTC
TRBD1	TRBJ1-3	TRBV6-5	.	CASSYLDRVAGNTIYF	TGTGCCAGCAGTTACTTAGACAGGGTGGCTGGAAACACCATATATTTT
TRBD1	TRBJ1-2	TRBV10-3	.	CAISESRQGQVWGYTF	TGTGCCATCAGTGAGTCGCGACAGGGTCAGGTATGGGGCTACACCTTC
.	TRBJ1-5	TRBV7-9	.	CASSLDEAEDQPQHF	TGTGCCAGCAGCTTAGATGAGGCAGAGGATCAGCCCCAGCATTTT
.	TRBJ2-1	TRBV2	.	CASSRESGGEQFF	TGTGCCAGCAGTCGGGAGTCCGGGGGTGAGCAGTTCTTC
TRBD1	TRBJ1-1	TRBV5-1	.	CASSGGQPGVTEAFF	TGCGCCAGCAGCGGGGGACAGCCGGGAGTCACTGAAGCTTTCTTT
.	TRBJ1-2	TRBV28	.	CASSLGRTLGYTF	TGTGCCAGCAGTTTAGGTCGTACCTTAGGCTACACCTTC
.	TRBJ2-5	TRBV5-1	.	CASSFLGTQYF	TGCGCCAGCAGCTTTTTGGGGACCCAGTACTTC
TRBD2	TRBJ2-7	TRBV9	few	CASSAAGLAKTYEQYF	TGTGCCAGCAGCGCCGCGGGACTAGCGAAAACCTACGAGCAGTACTTC
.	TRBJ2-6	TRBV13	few	CASSTGYGGANVLTF	TGTGCCAGCAGCACGGGGTACGGTGGGGCCAACGTCCTGACTTTC
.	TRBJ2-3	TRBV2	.	CASSPTSSTDTQYF	TGTGCCAGCAGTCCTACCTCTAGCACAGATACGCAGTATTTT
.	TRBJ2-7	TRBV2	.	CASSVLAGYEQYF	TGTGCCAGCAGTGTTCTGGCCGGCTACGAGCAGTACTTC
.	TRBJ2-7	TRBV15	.	CATSTAAQEEGSEQYF	TGTGCCACCAGCACCGCCGCACAGGAGGAGGGCAGCGAGCAGTACTTC
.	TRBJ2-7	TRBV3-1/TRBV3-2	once	CASSQSSTDYEQYF	TGTGCCAGCAGCCAAAGTTCGACAGACTACGAGCAGTACTTC
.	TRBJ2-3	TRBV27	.	CASSRHRTDTQYF	TGTGCCAGCAGTAGGCACCGCACAGATACGCAGTATTTT
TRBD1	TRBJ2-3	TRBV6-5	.	CASSYGTGGGDTQYF	TGTGCCAGCAGTTACGGGACAGGGGGCGGAGATACGCAGTATTTT
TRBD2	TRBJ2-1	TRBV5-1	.	CASNEGTGPPGGNEQFF	TGCGCCAGCAACGAAGGCACCGGGCCCCCGGGGGGCAATGAGCAGTTCTTC
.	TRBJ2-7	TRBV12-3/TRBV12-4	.	CASSPSYEQYF	TGTGCCAGCAGTCCCTCATACGAGCAGTACTTC
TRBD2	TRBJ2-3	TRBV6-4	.	CASSGGATDTQYF	TGTGCCAGTAGCGGGGGGGCCACAGATACGCAGTATTTT
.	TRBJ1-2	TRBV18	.	CASSPLGTENTGDGYTF	TGTGCCAGCTCACCACTGGGGACTGAGAACACCGGCGATGGCTACACCTTC
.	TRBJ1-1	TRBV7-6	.	CASSWGIRTEAFF	TGTGCCAGCAGCTGGGGGATCCGAACTGAAGCTTTCTTT
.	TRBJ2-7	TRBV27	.	CASSSPPNYEQYF	TGTGCCAGCAGTTCACCCCCAAACTACGAGCAGTACTTC
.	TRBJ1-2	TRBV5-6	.	CASSSSGGYGYTF	TGTGCCAGCAGCTCAAGCGGGGGGTATGGCTACACCTTC
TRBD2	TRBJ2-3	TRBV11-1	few	CASRTGGALDTQYF	TGTGCCAGCAGGACGGGGGGGGCTCTGGATACGCAGTATTTT
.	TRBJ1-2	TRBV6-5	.	CASRKQNYGYTF	TGTGCCAGCAGAAAGCAGAACTATGGCTACACCTTC
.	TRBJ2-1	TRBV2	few	CASSAGGATYNEQFF	TGTGCCAGCAGTGCTGGGGGGGCTACCTACAATGAGCAGTTCTTC
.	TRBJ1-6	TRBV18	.	CASSPTPPSPNSPLHF	TGTGCCAGCTCACCCACCCCCCCTTCTCCTAATTCACCCCTCCACTTT
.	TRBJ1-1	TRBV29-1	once	CSVEFGQVAFF	TGCAGCGTTGAATTTGGTCAGGTGGCTTTCTTT
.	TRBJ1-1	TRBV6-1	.	CASSESVGQMNTEAFF	TGTGCCAGCAGTGAATCCGTAGGGCAGATGAACACTGAAGCTTTCTTT
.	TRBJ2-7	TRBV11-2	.	CASSYRRWGQGTGEQYF	TGTGCCAGCAGCTACCGGCGGTGGGGGCAGGGGACGGGCGAGCAGTACTTC
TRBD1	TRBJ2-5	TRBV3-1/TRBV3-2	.	CASSPWTGEETQYF	TGTGCCAGCAGCCCCTGGACAGGTGAAGAGACCCAGTACTTC
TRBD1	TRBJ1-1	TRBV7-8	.	CASSQATTGGAFF	TGTGCCAGCAGCCAGGCCACGACAGGGGGAGCTTTCTTT
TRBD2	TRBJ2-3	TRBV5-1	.	CASSLWRGGQDTQYF	TGCGCCAGCAGCTTGTGGCGGGGGGGCCAAGATACGCAGTATTTT
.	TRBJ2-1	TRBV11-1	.	CASSLRGTEQFF	TGTGCCAGCAGCTTACGTGGGACTGAGCAGTTCTTC
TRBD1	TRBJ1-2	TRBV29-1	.	CSAETGGSYGYTF	TGCAGCGCCGAGACAGGGGGTAGCTATGGCTACACCTTC
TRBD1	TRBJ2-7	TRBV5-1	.	CASSLGTVLGEQYF	TGCGCCAGCAGCTTAGGGACAGTTTTGGGCGAGCAGTACTTC
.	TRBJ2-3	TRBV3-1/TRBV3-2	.	CASSQDWQGPDTQYF	TGTGCCAGCAGCCAAGATTGGCAGGGCCCAGATACGCAGTATTTT